These 6 T cell receptor beta chains were all obtained from the same sample, sequenced in a study of shared clonotypes between healthy human individuals. TCRdb keeps only in-frame clones here, not all; method: immunoSEQ multiplex PCR. The repertoire holds 2,500,000 or so clones, around nine tenths seen once, with more than 0.12% in the top ten. Sequencing was carried out using naive CD4+ T cells sorted from blood. Subset reported: CD45RA+ positively selected. The receptors come from a young man in good health.

The chain combines TRBV4-1 with TRBJ1-4; D is ambiguous. Germline V gene sequence: CDR1 MGHRA, CDR2 YSYEKL. The CDR3 loop spans 16 amino acids. V lost 4 bases to trimming and J lost 0 bases, with 12 bases between them. This CDR3 is CASSPGTRSTNEKLFF. CDR3 in DNA: TGCGCCAGCAGCCCGGGCACGAGATCAACTAATGAAAAACTGTTTTTT.

The chain is built from TRBV19 and TRBJ2-1; maybe TRBD2 (5 bases). Germline lookup yields CDR1 LNHDA and CDR2 SQIVND (reference sequence). The CDR3 loop spans 16 amino acids. With 3 bases removed from V and 0 bases from J, the gap between germline ends came to 12 bases. CDR3 sequence: CASSIGLGSSYNEQFF. The CDR3 coding sequence is TGTGCCAGTAGTATCGGGCTTGGGAGCTCCTACAATGAGCAGTTCTTC.

This clone was observed once. The chain joins TRBV6-5 to TRBJ2-5; D remains unclear. Germline CDR1 reads MNHEY; CDR2 reads SVGAGI. Trimming took off 6 bases at V and 5 bases at J, with 13 bases between the two ends. The CDR3 spans 13 residues. The CDR3 protein is CASRSHRTETQYF. The CDR3 DNA follows: TGTGCCAGCAGGTCACACCGGACGGAGACCCAGTACTTC.

This chain uses TRBV19 with TRBJ1-2, with 7 bases matching TRBD1. CDR1 and CDR2 (germline): LNHDA, SQIVND (reference sequence). The J segment lost 6 bases and the V segment lost 5 bases, leaving 12 bases of the junction unmatched. CDR3 size: 15 residues. CDR3 coding DNA: TGTGCCAGTAGTTCTCGGACAGGAGGTGGGGATGGCTACACCTTC. Its protein is CASSSRTGGGDGYTF.

CDR3 sequence reads: CASRTGQEGNVLTF. The CDR3, as DNA: TGCGCCAGCAGGACCGGACAGGAGGGCAACGTCCTGACTTTC. The rearrangement links TRBV5-1 to TRBJ2-6; tentative D call: TRBD1 (7 bases). Trimming removed 5 bases at V and 9 bases at J, with 15 bases between. This CDR3 is 14 amino acids long. Germline V gene data show CDR1 as SGHRS and CDR2 as YFSETQ.

The genes are TRBV30 and TRBJ1-4; 8 bases are a match to TRBD1. This CDR3 has 13 amino acids. J gave up 3 bases and V 5 bases, and 2 bases lay outside the gene matches. The germline V gene has CDR1 GTSNPN and CDR2 SVGIG (reference sequence). CDR3 nucleotide sequence: TGTGCCTGGTTGACAGGGGCTAATGAAAAACTGTTTTTT. As protein: CAWLTGANEKLFF.